These 17 T cell receptor beta chains came from one sample sequenced in a study of T cells in localized non-small cell lung cancer. Only in-frame clones appear in the TCRdb table, and some are missing; sequencing was by immunoSEQ multiplex PCR. The repertoire holds about 59,000 clones, approximately 90% seen once, with 20% to 25% in the top ten. The specimen comprised peripheral blood, sampled before any cancer treatment. The source of these receptors is a man between 40 and 70 years old with stage I squamous cell lung carcinoma.

The count of this clone is one. The chain employs TRBV9 and TRBJ2-2; 11 positions match TRBD2. The J segment lost 7 bases and the V segment lost 3 bases, leaving 5 bases of the junction unmatched. CDR1 is SGDLS and CDR2 is YYNGEE in the germline V gene. The CDR3 has 15 residues. CDR3: CASSASGRISGELFF. The CDR3 DNA sequence: TGTGCCAGCAGCGCTAGCGGGAGGATCAGCGGGGAGCTGTTTTTT.

V is TRBV5-4 and J is TRBJ2-1; perhaps TRBD2 as D (6 bases). Germline V gene data show CDR1 as SGHNT and CDR2 as YYREEE (reference sequence). Between the trimmed V and J ends, which lost 4 bases and 7 bases, there was a span of 15 bases. The CDR3 is 14 amino acids. The CDR3 sequence is CASSGVGLANEQFF. In nucleotides, the CDR3 is TGTGCCAGCAGCGGAGTAGGGCTAGCGAATGAGCAGTTCTTC. Using reference TRBV5-4 and TRBJ2-1 for the parts outside the CDR3, the full variable domain is ETGVTQSPTHLIKTRGQQVTLRCSSQSGHNTVSWYQQALGQGPQFIFQYYREEENGRGNFPPRFSGLQFPNYSSELNVNALELDDSALYLCASSGVGLANEQFFGPGTRLTVL.

V gene TRBV23-1 combines with J gene TRBJ1-2; D is perhaps TRBD1 (5 bases). Being an ORF, TRBV23-1 has a function that is uncertain. This CDR3 has 18 residues. Trimming left V 0 bases short and J 8 bases short, with 25 bases between. This CDR3 is CASSQSGTARPLEGGYTF. The CDR3 region has the DNA TGCGCCAGCAGTCAATCGGGGACGGCCCGACCTTTAGAAGGAGGCTACACCTTC.

This rearrangement joins TRBV30 to TRBJ2-3, with 8 bases fitting TRBD2. V was pared by 1 base and J by 4 bases, with 1 base of the junction left unmatched. CDR3 length: 13 amino acids. Germline loops: CDR1 GTSNPN, CDR2 SVGIG (reference sequence). The CDR3 DNA reads as TGTGCCTGGAGTGGGGGACTAGCAGATACGCAGTATTTT. Residues: CAWSGGLADTQYF. Full variable domain (rest looked up from reference TRBV30 and TRBJ2-3): SQTIHQWPATLVQPVGSPLSLECTVEGTSNPNLYWYRQAAGRGLQLLFYSVGIGQISSEVPQNLSASRPQDRQFILSSKKLLLSDSGFYLCAWSGGLADTQYFGPGTRLTVL.

The chain carries TRBV6-5 and TRBJ1-2; D possibly corresponds to TRBD1 (5 bases). CDR3 size: 14 residues. Germline loops: CDR1 MNHEY, CDR2 SVGAGI. V was clipped by 6 bases and J by 8 bases, with 19 bases between them. CDR3 bases: TGTGCCAGCAGCTTTTCGGGACCCTCGTCGGGCTACACCTTC. Its translation: CASSFSGPSSGYTF.

V gene TRBV5-5 combines with J gene TRBJ2-3; TRBD1 matches at 7 bases. The CDR3 contains 14 residues. The V gene's germline CDR1 is SGHKS and CDR2 YYEKEE (reference sequence). Unmatched junction bases numbered 5, after V lost 1 base and J lost 6 bases. The CDR3 sequence: CASSLLTGEDTQYF. CDR3 sequence (DNA): TGTGCCAGCAGCTTGTTAACAGGGGAGGATACGCAGTATTTT.

This rearrangement joins TRBV30 to TRBJ2-6; the D gene is possibly TRBD1 (5 bases). Trimming removed 0 bases from V and 1 base from J, with 16 bases in between. Germline-derived CDR1 and CDR2 are GTSNPN and SVGIG (reference sequence). The CDR3 has 18 amino acids. The CDR3 region has the DNA TGTGCCTGGAGTGTACCCCAGGGATTTCTATCTGGGGCCAACGTCCTGACTTTC. This translates into CAWSVPQGFLSGANVLTF.

A word on this clone: One junction end disagrees with the germline gene, perhaps due to a read error. The chain uses TRBV7-7 and TRBJ2-2; D gene uncertain. This CDR3 contains 15 residues. Germline CDR1 is SSHAT and CDR2 is FNYEAQ (reference sequence). Here the CDR3 DNA reads TGTGCTAGCAGCTTAACCCCCGGGAACACCGGGGAGCTGTTTTTT. Translating it yields CASSLTPGNTGELFF.

The chain joins TRBV7-9 to TRBJ1-4, with 9 bases that match TRBD1. Trimming at V came to 9 bases and at J to 7 bases, leaving 9 bases not matched to a gene. The germline gives CDR1 SEHNR, CDR2 FQNEAQ (reference sequence). CDR3 length equals 14 residues. The CDR3 sequence is CASQKGQGGEKLFF. For the CDR3, the DNA is TGTGCCAGTCAAAAGGGACAGGGAGGTGAAAAACTGTTTTTT.

This chain uses TRBV7-2 with TRBJ1-3; tentatively, D is TRBD1 (5 bases). The V gene lost 5 bases and the J gene lost 4 bases, with 18 bases spanning the gap. CDR3 size: 16 residues. Germline CDR1 is SGHTA and CDR2 is FQGNSA. Written as DNA, the CDR3 is TGTGCCAGCAGCACCCTGCCCCGGACAAAGGGAAACACCATATATTTT. This translates into CASSTLPRTKGNTIYF.

The gene calls are TRBV19 and TRBJ2-1; TRBD2 aligns across 9 bases. The junction had 10 bases not matched to a gene; V was cut back by 5 bases and J by 5 bases. The CDR3 is 16 residues long. Looked up from germline, CDR1 is LNHDA and CDR2 is SQIVND (reference sequence). CDR3 coding DNA: TGTGCCAGTAGTCAGATTAGCGGGAGTGGCCACAATGAGCAGTTCTTC. Translated, it gives CASSQISGSGHNEQFF.

This chain connects TRBV11-3 to TRBJ2-1; 16 positions match TRBD2. Germline loops: CDR1 SGHNT, CDR2 YENEEA. V shed 0 bases and J 13 bases; nucleotides not matched to a gene: 3. The CDR3 has 15 residues. The CDR3 sequence is CASSLEGTSGRAQFF. The CDR3 DNA reads TGTGCCAGCAGCTTAGAAGGGACTAGCGGGAGGGCTCAGTTCTTC.

This clone appeared a few times. The genes are TRBV30 and TRBJ2-7; no firm D call. Germline assignment: CDR1 GTSNPN and CDR2 SVGIG (reference sequence). Between the trimmed V and J ends, which lost 0 bases and 2 bases, there was a span of 8 bases. CDR3 size: 13 residues. The CDR3 reads CAWSVHDPYEQYF. The CDR3 coding sequence is TGTGCCTGGAGTGTACATGACCCCTACGAGCAGTACTTC.

The chain joins TRBV10-3 to TRBJ2-3; D uncertain. V lost 2 bases and J 6 bases, leaving 12 bases between the germline ends. The CDR3 has 14 residues. Germline values: CDR1 ENHRY, CDR2 SYGVKD. CDR3 protein: CAISEVKDVDTQYF. The CDR3 DNA follows: TGTGCCATCAGTGAGGTAAAGGACGTGGATACGCAGTATTTT.

The chain is built from TRBV7-3 and TRBJ1-1; TRBD1 is a possible D gene (5 bases). This CDR3 has 14 residues. With 5 bases removed from V and 5 bases from J, the gap between germline ends came to 15 bases. The germline V gene encodes CDR1 SGHTA and CDR2 FQGTGA. The CDR3 loop reads CASSPGTGRTEAFF. The CDR3 DNA follows: TGTGCCAGCAGCCCCGGGACGGGAAGGACTGAAGCTTTCTTT.

The chain carries TRBV5-1 and TRBJ1-3; unclear D gene. CDR3 size: 14 residues. The germline CDR1 and CDR2 sequences are SGHRS and YFSETQ. V lost 5 bases and J lost 6, with 15 bases in between. The CDR3 DNA follows: TGCGCCAGCAGTGGGCCCCCGCGGGAAAACACCATATATTTT. Encoded protein: CASSGPPRENTIYF.

This clone is a singleton in its sample. CDR3 region: CASSEYPGSEQYF. The CDR3 DNA reads as TGTGCCAGCAGTGAATATCCGGGAAGCGAGCAGTACTTC. The V gene is TRBV6-1, the J gene TRBJ2-7; possibly TRBD2 for D (5 bases). Trimming removed 2 bases at V and 6 bases at J, with 11 bases between. This CDR3 contains 13 residues. Germline CDR1 and CDR2: MNHNS and SASEGT.